One and the same sample provided the 13 T cell receptor beta chains below, sequenced in a study of beta chain features in type 1 diabetes. The study reverse transcribed the entire isolated RNA, so it sequenced expressed TCRB transcripts. The assay was immunoSEQ multiplex PCR, and TCRdb's table has in-frame clones only and misses some. This table has about 470,000 clones, approximately 30% appearing once. Material for sequencing was naive CD4+ T cells from blood. The receptor set was obtained from a man between 18 and 35 years old in good health.

Regarding this clone: The junction differs from germline at one of its ends, possibly a read error. The chain recombines TRBV18 with TRBJ2-1, with D possibly matching TRBD2 (6 bases). There are 14 residues in the CDR3. The germline gives CDR1 KGHSH, CDR2 LQKENI. CDR3 DNA sequence: TGTGCCAGCTCACCACCGATAAGGGACTTAACTCTGGTCTTC. This gives the protein CASSPPIRDLTLVF.

The chain joins TRBV2 to TRBJ2-1; 11 bases fit TRBD2. Germline CDR1 reads SNHLY; CDR2 reads FYNNEI. The trim removed 5 bases at V and 4 bases at J, leaving 4 bases unmatched. The CDR3 has 15 amino acids. CDR3 amino acids: CASSIGTSGYNEQFF. CDR3 nucleotides: TGTGCCAGCAGTATCGGGACTAGCGGATACAATGAGCAGTTCTTC. The entire variable domain, with the rest obtained from reference TRBV2 and TRBJ2-1, is as follows: EPEVTQTPSHQVTQMGQEVILRCVPISNHLYFYWYRQILGQKVEFLVSFYNNEISEKSEIFDDQFSVERPDGSNFTLKIRSTKLEDSAMYFCASSIGTSGYNEQFFGPGTRLTVL.

This clone showed up just a few times. The rearrangement uses TRBV29-1 and TRBJ2-4; D unclear. The germline gives CDR1 SQVTM, CDR2 ANQGSEA. Trimming took off 4 bases at V and 2 bases at J, with 6 bases between the two ends. The CDR3 runs 12 residues. CDR3 nucleotide sequence: TGCAGCGTTGGGGGTCCCAAAAACATTCAGTACTTC. Translating it yields CSVGGPKNIQYF. The full variable domain, in which reference TRBV29-1 and TRBJ2-4 provide the parts outside the CDR3, is SAVISQKPSRDICQRGTSLTIQCQVDSQVTMMFWYRQQPGQSLTLIATANQGSEATYESGFVIDKFPISRPNLTFSTLTVSNMSPEDSSIYLCSVGGPKNIQYFGAGTRLSVL.

This clone was detected a few times. The V and J genes are TRBV7-9 and TRBJ1-1; D not resolved. V gave up 0 bases and J gave up 6 bases, with 8 bases separating them. From germline, CDR1 is SEHNR and CDR2 FQNEAQ (reference sequence). The CDR3 covers 13 residues. CDR3 loop: CASSLALRAEAFF. The CDR3 DNA reads TGTGCCAGCAGCTTAGCGTTGCGGGCTGAAGCTTTCTTT. Together with reference TRBV7-9 and TRBJ1-1, the CDR3 gives the full variable domain: DTGVSQNPRHKITKRGQNVTFRCDPISEHNRLYWYRQTLGQGPEFLTYFQNEAQLEKSRLLSDRFSAERPKGSFSTLEIQRTEQGDSAMYLCASSLALRAEAFFGQGTRLTVV.

The gene calls are TRBV5-1 and TRBJ1-1; D not certain. V gave up 6 bases and J gave up 1 base, with 7 bases separating them. The CDR3 is 12 residues long. Germline CDR1 reads SGHRS; CDR2 reads YFSETQ. The CDR3 spells CASKSGNTEAFF. For the CDR3, the DNA is TGCGCCAGCAAATCCGGGAACACTGAAGCTTTCTTT. The whole variable domain, filled in from reference TRBV5-1 and TRBJ1-1, reads KAGVTQTPRYLIKTRGQQVTLSCSPISGHRSVSWYQQTPGQGLQFLFEYFSETQRNKGNFPGRFSGRQFSNSRSEMNVSTLELGDSALYLCASKSGNTEAFFGQGTRLTVV.

This clone turned up a few times. The CDR3 loop is CASSPGRDTDTQYF. Here the CDR3 DNA reads TGTGCCAGCAGCCCCGGGCGGGACACAGATACGCAGTATTTT. The chain uses TRBV7-7 and TRBJ2-3; a weak D match, TRBD2 (6 bases). The CDR3 contains 14 residues. Germline V gene data show CDR1 as SSHAT and CDR2 as FNYEAQ (reference sequence). The germline V and J ends were trimmed by 5 bases and 2 bases, with 11 bases remaining between them.

This clone was recorded once. The chain carries TRBV7-9 and TRBJ2-6; 9 bases agree with TRBD1. Germline V CDR1 and CDR2: SEHNR, FQNEAQ (reference sequence). Trimming cost V 5 bases and J 0 bases; bases outside gene matches: 11. The CDR3 length is 19 residues. Here the CDR3 DNA reads TGTGCCAGCAGCCCAAATAAGGGACAGGGCCGCTCTGGGGCCAACGTCCTGACTTTC. It specifies CASSPNKGQGRSGANVLTF.

The chain has TRBV7-2 and TRBJ2-7; TRBD2 matches 13 bases. CDR1 is SGHTA, CDR2 FQGNSA, per germline. This CDR3 has 16 amino acids. J lost 3 bases, V lost 5 bases, and 7 bases had no gene match. The CDR3 sequence is CASSDSLAGGFYEQYF. The DNA for the CDR3 is TGTGCCAGCAGCGACTCACTAGCGGGAGGGTTCTACGAGCAGTACTTC. The full variable domain, in which reference TRBV7-2 and TRBJ2-7 provide the parts outside the CDR3, is GAGVSQSPSNKVTEKGKDVELRCDPISGHTALYWYRQSLGQGLEFLIYFQGNSAPDKSGLPSDRFSAERTGGSVSTLTIQRTQQEDSAVYLCASSDSLAGGFYEQYFGPGTRLTVT.

V usage is TRBV7-9 and J usage is TRBJ1-3; no firm D call. V was cut by 3 bases and J by 1 base, with 4 bases left in between. The CDR3 has 13 amino acids. The germline V gene encodes CDR1 SEHNR and CDR2 FQNEAQ (reference sequence). In DNA, the CDR3 is TGTGCCAGCAGCTTCCCATCTGGAAACACCATATATTTT. This sequence encodes CASSFPSGNTIYF. Looking up the rest from reference TRBV7-9 and TRBJ1-3 gives the full variable domain: DTGVSQNPRHKITKRGQNVTFRCDPISEHNRLYWYRQTLGQGPEFLTYFQNEAQLEKSRLLSDRFSAERPKGSFSTLEIQRTEQGDSAMYLCASSFPSGNTIYFGEGSWLTVV.

This clone turned up a few times. The V gene is TRBV5-1, the J gene TRBJ2-1; 9 positions match TRBD2. The CDR3 spans 15 residues. Germline assignment: CDR1 SGHRS and CDR2 YFSETQ. V lost 5 bases to trimming and J lost 4 bases; unmatched junction nucleotides: 7. The CDR3 here is CASRPLAGAYNEQFF. The CDR3 DNA reads as TGCGCCAGCAGGCCATTAGCGGGAGCGTACAATGAGCAGTTCTTC.

This clone has only a few counts. The V and J genes are TRBV28 and TRBJ2-1; D may be TRBD1 (6 bases). Germline V lookup: CDR1 MDHEN, CDR2 SYDVKM. Trimming removed 5 bases from V and 9 bases from J, with 14 bases in between. The length of the CDR3 is 13 residues. The CDR3 region has the DNA TGTGCCAGCAGTGACTTTAGAGGGGGTGAGCAGTTCTTC. Translated, it gives CASSDFRGGEQFF.

A few counts support this clone. This sequence joins TRBV4-3 and TRBJ2-7, with TRBD2 as a possible D gene (6 bases). V shed 1 base and J shed 6 bases, with 7 bases lying between them. CDR3 length equals 12 residues. Germline CDR1 reads LGHNA; CDR2 reads YSLEER. Here the CDR3 DNA reads TGCGCCAGCAGCCAAGTGGGGGGCGAGCAGTACTTC. It translates to CASSQVGGEQYF.

Only a few counts were recorded for this clone. The chain carries TRBV30 and TRBJ2-5; TRBD1 matches 10 bases. The CDR3 covers 15 residues. Losses at the gene ends were 4 bases for V and 5 bases for J; bases not matched to a gene: 10. Looked up from germline, CDR1 is GTSNPN and CDR2 is SVGIG (reference sequence). This chain's CDR3 is CAWTHGTGAIETQYF. CDR3 DNA: TGTGCCTGGACCCACGGGACAGGGGCGATTGAGACCCAGTACTTC.